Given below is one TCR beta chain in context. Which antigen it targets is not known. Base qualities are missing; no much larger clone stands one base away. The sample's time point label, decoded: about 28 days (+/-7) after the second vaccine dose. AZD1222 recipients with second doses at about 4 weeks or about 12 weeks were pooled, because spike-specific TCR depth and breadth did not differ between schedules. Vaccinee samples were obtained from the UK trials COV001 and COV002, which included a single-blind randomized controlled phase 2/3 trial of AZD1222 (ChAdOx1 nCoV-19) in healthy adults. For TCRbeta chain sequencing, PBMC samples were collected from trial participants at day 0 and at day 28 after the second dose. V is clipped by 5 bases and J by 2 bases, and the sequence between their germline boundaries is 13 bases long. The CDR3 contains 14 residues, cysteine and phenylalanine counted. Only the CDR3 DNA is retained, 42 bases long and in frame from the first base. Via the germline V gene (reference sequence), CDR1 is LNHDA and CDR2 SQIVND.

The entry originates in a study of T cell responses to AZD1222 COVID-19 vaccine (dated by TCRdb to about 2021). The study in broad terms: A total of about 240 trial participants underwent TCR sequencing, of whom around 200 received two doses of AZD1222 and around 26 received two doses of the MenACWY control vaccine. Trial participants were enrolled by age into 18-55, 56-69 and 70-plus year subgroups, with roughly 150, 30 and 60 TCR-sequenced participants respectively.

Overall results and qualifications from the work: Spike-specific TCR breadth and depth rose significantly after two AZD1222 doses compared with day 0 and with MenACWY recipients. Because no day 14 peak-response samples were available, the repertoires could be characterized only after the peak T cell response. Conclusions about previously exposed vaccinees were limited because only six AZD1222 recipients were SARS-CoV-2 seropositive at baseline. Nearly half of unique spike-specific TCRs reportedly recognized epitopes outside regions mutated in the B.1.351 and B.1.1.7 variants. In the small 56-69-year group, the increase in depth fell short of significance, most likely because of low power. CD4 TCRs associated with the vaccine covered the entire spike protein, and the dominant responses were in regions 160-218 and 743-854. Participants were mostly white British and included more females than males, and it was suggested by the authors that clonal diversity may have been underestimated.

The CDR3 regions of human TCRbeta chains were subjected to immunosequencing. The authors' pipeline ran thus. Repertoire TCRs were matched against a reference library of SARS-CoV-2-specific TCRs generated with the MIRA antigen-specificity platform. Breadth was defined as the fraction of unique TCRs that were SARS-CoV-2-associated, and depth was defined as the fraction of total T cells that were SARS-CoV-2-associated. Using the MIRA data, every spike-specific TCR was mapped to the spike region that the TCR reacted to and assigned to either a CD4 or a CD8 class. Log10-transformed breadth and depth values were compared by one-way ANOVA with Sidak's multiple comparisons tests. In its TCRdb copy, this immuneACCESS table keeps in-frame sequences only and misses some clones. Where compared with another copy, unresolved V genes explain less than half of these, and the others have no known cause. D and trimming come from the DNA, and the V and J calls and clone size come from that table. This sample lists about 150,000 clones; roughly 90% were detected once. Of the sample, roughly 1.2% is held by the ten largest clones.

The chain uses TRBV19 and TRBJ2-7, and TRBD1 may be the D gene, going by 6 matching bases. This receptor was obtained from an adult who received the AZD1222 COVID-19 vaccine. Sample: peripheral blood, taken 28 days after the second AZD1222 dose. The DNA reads TGTGCCAGTAGTCGACAGGTTGGCACCTACGAGCAGTACTTC. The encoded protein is CASSRQVGTYEQYF.